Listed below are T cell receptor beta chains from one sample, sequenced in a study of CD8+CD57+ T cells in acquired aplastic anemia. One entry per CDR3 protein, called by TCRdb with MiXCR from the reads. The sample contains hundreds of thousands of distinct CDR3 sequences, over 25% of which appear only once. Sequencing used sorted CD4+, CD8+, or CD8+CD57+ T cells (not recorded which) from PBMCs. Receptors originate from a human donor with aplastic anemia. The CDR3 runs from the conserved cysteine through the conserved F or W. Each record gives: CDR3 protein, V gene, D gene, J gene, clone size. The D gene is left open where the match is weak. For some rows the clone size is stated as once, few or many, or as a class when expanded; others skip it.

CASSPTTGETGELFF TRBV12-3/TRBV12-4 TRBD1 TRBJ2-2 few
CSAGKEAYEQYF TRBV20-1 NA TRBJ2-7 many
CASSRQGISPLHF TRBV7-9 TRBD1 TRBJ1-6 many
CASSPRGKSNEQYF TRBV7-3 TRBD2 TRBJ2-7 few
CASSLVPGQGAVGYTF TRBV7-2 TRBD1 TRBJ1-2 many
CASSFQTGNYGYTF TRBV9 NA TRBJ1-2 NA
CATSSFGTGNYEQYF TRBV15 TRBD1 TRBJ2-7 NA
CASSLGQGSVYEQYF TRBV14 TRBD1 TRBJ2-7 NA
CASSPELGAEKLFF TRBV27 NA TRBJ1-4 NA
CASSYGQGATDTQYF TRBV11-1 TRBD1 TRBJ2-3 NA
CASSDSRWAGGDEQYF TRBV2 TRBD2 TRBJ2-7 NA